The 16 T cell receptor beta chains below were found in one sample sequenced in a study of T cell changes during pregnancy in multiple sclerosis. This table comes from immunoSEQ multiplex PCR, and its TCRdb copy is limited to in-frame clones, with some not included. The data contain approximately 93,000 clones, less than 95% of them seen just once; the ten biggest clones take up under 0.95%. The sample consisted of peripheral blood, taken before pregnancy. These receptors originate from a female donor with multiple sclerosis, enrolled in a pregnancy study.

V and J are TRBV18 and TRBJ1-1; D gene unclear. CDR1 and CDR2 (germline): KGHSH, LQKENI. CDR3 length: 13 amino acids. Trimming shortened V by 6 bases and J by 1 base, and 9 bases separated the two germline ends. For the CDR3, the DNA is TGTGCCAGCTCTTCTGCGGGGAACACTGAAGCTTTCTTT. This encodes CASSSAGNTEAFF.

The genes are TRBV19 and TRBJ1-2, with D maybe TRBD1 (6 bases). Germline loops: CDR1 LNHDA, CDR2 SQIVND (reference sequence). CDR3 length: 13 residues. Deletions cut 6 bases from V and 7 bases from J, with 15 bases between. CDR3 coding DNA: TGTGCCAGTAGGACATCAGGGGCAGCTGGCTACACCTTC. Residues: CASRTSGAAGYTF.

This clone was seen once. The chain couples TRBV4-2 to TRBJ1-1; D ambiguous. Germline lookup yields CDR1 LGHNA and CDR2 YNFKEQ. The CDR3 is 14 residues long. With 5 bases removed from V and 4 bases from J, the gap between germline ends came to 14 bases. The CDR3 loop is CASSVRGGLTEAFF. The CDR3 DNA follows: TGTGCCAGCAGCGTCCGCGGAGGGCTCACTGAAGCTTTCTTT.

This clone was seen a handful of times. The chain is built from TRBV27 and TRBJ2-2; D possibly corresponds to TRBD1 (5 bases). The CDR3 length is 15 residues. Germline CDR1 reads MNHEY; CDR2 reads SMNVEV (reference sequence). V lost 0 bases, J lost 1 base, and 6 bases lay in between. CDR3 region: CASSLSGQNTGELFF. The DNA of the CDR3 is TGTGCCAGCAGTTTATCGGGGCAGAACACCGGGGAGCTGTTTTTT.

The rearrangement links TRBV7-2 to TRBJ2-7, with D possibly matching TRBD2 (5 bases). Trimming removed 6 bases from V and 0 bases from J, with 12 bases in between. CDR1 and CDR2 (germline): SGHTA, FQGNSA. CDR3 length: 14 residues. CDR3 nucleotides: TGTGCCAGCAGACCGGACTCGAGCTCCTACGAGCAGTACTTC. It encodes CASRPDSSSYEQYF.

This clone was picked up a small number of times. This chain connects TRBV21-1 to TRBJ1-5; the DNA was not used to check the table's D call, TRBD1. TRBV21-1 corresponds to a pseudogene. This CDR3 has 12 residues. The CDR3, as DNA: TGTGCCAGAGACATACCCAATCAGCCCCAGCATTTT. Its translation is CARDIPNQPQHF.

The CDR3 loop reads CASVWTGGNNEQFF. DNA for the CDR3: TGTGCCAGCGTATGGACAGGGGGTAACAATGAGCAGTTCTTC. The chain has TRBV2 and TRBJ2-1, with 10 bases identical to TRBD1. The germline CDR1 and CDR2 sequences are SNHLY and FYNNEI. V was clipped by 8 bases and J by 5 bases; unmatched bases: 6. The length of the CDR3 is 14 residues.

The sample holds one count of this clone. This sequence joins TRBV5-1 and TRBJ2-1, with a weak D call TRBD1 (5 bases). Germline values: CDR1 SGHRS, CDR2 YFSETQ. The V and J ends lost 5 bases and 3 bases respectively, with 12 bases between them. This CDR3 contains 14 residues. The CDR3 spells CASRDSGYYNEQFF. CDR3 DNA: TGCGCCAGCAGAGATTCAGGGTACTACAATGAGCAGTTCTTC.

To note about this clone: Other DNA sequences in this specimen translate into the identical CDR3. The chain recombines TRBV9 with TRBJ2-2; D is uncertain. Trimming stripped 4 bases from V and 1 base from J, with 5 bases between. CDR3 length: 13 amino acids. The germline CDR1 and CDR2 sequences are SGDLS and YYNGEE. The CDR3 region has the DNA TGTGCCAGCAGCTCAGGGAACACCGGGGAGCTGTTTTTT. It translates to CASSSGNTGELFF.

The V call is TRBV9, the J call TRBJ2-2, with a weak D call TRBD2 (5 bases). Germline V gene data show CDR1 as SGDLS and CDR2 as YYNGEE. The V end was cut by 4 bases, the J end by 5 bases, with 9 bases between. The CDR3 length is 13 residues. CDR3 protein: CASSSPGTGELFF. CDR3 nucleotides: TGTGCCAGCAGCTCCCCGGGAACCGGGGAGCTGTTTTTT.

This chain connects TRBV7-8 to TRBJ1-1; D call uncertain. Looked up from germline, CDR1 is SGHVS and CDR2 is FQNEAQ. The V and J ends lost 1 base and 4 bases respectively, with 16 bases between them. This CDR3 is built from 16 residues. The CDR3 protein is CASSLETAGVLTEAFF. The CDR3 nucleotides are TGTGCCAGCAGCTTAGAGACGGCGGGCGTGCTCACTGAAGCTTTCTTT.

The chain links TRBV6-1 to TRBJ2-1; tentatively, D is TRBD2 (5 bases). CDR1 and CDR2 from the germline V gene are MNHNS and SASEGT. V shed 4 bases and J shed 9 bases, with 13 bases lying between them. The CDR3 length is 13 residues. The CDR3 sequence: CASSGRGMGEQFF. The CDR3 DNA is TGTGCCAGCAGTGGCCGGGGTATGGGTGAGCAGTTCTTC.

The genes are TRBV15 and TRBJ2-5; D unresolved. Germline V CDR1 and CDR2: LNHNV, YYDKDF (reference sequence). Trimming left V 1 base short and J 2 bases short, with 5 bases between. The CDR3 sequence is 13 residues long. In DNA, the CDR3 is TGTGCCACCAGCAGAGTTCGGCAAGAGACCCAGTACTTC. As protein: CATSRVRQETQYF.

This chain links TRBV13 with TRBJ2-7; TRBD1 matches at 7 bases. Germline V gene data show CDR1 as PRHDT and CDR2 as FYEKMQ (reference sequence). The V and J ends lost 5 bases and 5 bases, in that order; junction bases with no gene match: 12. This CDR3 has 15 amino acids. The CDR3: CASSLQTGSTNEQYF. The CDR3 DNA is TGTGCCAGCAGCCTACAGACAGGGTCAACGAACGAGCAGTACTTC.

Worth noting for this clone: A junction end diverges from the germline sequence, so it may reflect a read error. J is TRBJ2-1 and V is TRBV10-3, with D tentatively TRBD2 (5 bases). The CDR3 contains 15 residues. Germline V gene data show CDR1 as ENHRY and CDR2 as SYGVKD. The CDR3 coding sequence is TGTGCCATCAGTGAGTCGAGGGCCCTTGACAATGAACAGTTCTTC. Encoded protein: CAISESRALDNEQFF.

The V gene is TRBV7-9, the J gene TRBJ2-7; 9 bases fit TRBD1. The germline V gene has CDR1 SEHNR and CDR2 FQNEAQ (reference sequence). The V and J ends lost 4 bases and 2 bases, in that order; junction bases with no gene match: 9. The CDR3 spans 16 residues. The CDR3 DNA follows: TGTGCCAGCAGCTCCTCTCCGCGGACAGGGGCCTACGAGCAGTACTTC. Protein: CASSSSPRTGAYEQYF.